This T cell receptor beta chain was found in a study of blood T cell repertoires in COVID-19. Looking at the study overall: COVID-19 samples from acute and convalescent phases originated in the United States, Italy and Spain. The cDNA or gDNA used as material had been derived from T cells, B-cell-depleted T cells, or PBMCs.

CDR1 and CDR2 from the germline V gene are MNHEY and SMNVEV (reference sequence). The V gene end was trimmed by 1 base and the J gene end by 5 bases; junction bases not matched to a gene: 6. CDR3 length: 15 amino acids. In the source study's methods: Amplified reference gene primers provided the basis for estimating nucleated cell counts. Profiling relied on immunoSEQ multiplex PCR, and the TCRdb table lists in-frame clones only, not all of them. The DNA gave D and trimming, while V, J and clone size come from that table. The sample has about 24,000 clones; about 91% are singletons. The chain links TRBV27 to TRBJ1-1; TRBD1 matches at 8 bases. This clonotype originated in a man in his 70s with active COVID-19. Material: peripheral blood. The CDR3 sequence is CASSLYAQGATEAFF. The CDR3 DNA reads as TGTGCCAGCAGTTTATATGCCCAGGGGGCTACTGAAGCTTTCTTT.